This TCR beta chain was recovered during a study of blood T cells in healthy people across ages (dated by TCRdb to between 2014 and 2017). Looking at the study overall: Template switching captured roughly one uniquely barcoded TCR beta cDNA molecule per two T cells in model experiments. Age-related changes in TCR beta repertoire diversity were measured in the study by deep sequencing normalized with unique cDNA molecular identifiers. Donors were grouped into four age groups: young (average roughly 17 years), middle-aged (around 39), aged (about 59) and long-lived (over 80). Donors of different ages were randomly distributed across sequencing lanes to avoid experimental bias. Using the same blood draw, the study looked at two additional independent replicas of 1 million unique cDNA reads for two donors, one aged 18 to 29 and the other aged 80 or older.

Library preparation was by 5' RACE. Sequencing took place on an Illumina HiSeq 2500. The second PCR ran for roughly 6 to 11 cycles and used a J-beta primer mix along with a sample-barcoded 5' primer. A template-switch 5' adaptor carrying 12 random nucleotides introduced a unique molecular identifier onto each TCR beta cDNA molecule. Each sample yielded at least 2.5 million CDR3-containing paired-end reads. The Mint cDNA synthesis kit, primed by a TRBC-specific oligonucleotide, was used to synthesize first-strand cDNA from all RNA. Following uracil-DNA glycosylase treatment, a first 18-cycle PCR with universal primers M1SS and BC2_uni_R was performed on all cDNA. In the paper's pipeline: For normalization, 1 million high-quality reads were randomly selected from each sample, with every read carrying a distinct molecular identifier. Instead of being binned into consensus sequences, reads that shared molecular identifiers were thrown out. MiTCR, with a Q25 quality threshold and the strictest error-elimination algorithm, was used for CDR3 identification, clonotype clustering and error correction. A nonparametric unseen species model with Euler transformation was used to estimate a lower bound on total TCR beta diversity. In TCRdb, the public reads were trimmed at Q25 with fastp and aligned with MiXCR, with productive beta chains retained. Rows are unified per CDR3 protein, each entry keeping the most common DNA and genes. TCRdb, not the authors, supplied the V and J calls. Here the sample has around 1,500,000 distinct CDR3 sequences; 28% occur a single time. The top ten hold 7.7% of the sample.

Here is what the overall study found, with its caveats: Because the CMV infection status of the donors was unknown, age-related changes in expanded clonotypes may potentially have been confounded. There was a strong correlation between observed TCR beta diversity and the percentage of naive T cells measured by flow cytometry. Compared with the aged group, the long-lived group had more naive CD4+ T cells, fewer expanded clones and increased TCR diversity, a pattern suggesting age selection. Observed TCR beta diversity per million T cells fell roughly linearly with age, and a significant reduction was already apparent by age around 39. Bulk unsorted PBMC profiling prevented conclusive comparison of naive and antigen-experienced compartments. Estimates of total diversity based on one million sequenced T cells were considered lower bounds and underestimates.

The donors were 40 or so Caucasian individuals from Russia, aged roughly 6 to 100 years, who were systemically healthy. Each donor gave ten milliliters of peripheral blood, collected into EDTA-treated Vacutainer tubes. Ficoll-Paque density-gradient centrifugation was used to isolate PBMCs, with at least 6.5 million per sample. Total RNA was extracted from PBMCs with Trizol reagent, with at least 5.5 micrograms obtained per sample. Naive CD45RAhigh/CD27high T cell percentages were measured by flow cytometry on a PBMC aliquot from every donor. This clonotype was counted between two and nine times. Its antigen is still unknown. Base qualities are not provided; no much larger clone lies one nucleotide away. The receptor was isolated from a woman aged 25 to 45 in good health. The sample consisted of blood.

The CDR3 in this case is CSASKGQGRLGTEAFF. The DNA reads TGCAGTGCTAGCAAAGGTCAGGGACGATTGGGCACTGAAGCTTTCTTT. This receptor chain uses TRBV20-1 and TRBJ1-1, and possibly TRBD1, on 5 matching bases. V is shortened by 3 bases, J by 4 bases, and the region joining them spans 21 bases. Taken from cysteine to phenylalanine, the CDR3 has 16 residues. The only DNA kept is the CDR3, 48 bases in frame from the first base. Sequences DFQATT (CDR1) and SNEGSKA (CDR2) are obtained from the germline V gene (reference sequence).